This TCR beta chain emerged from a study of patients and donors after allogeneic stem cell transplantation. Looked up from germline, CDR1 is SNHLY and CDR2 is FYNNEI. The V gene end was trimmed by 3 bases and the J gene end by 3 bases; junction bases not matched to a gene: 10. CDR3 length equals 16 residues. TCRdb used MiXCR to reprocess the RT-PCR reads, holding one entry per CDR3 protein. The data show 800,000 to 1,000,000 distinct CDR3 sequences, roughly 18% seen once. Material: blood, either unsorted or a sorted T cell fraction (not recorded which). This TCR was sampled from a human donor who was either an allogeneic HSCT recipient or a stem cell or donor lymphocyte infusion donor (not recorded which). It is not recorded whose cells these are; they may come from a transplant donor. V and J are TRBV2 and TRBJ2-7, with TRBD1 matching over 8 bases. The CDR3 reads CASSDTGTGLYYEQYF. The CDR3 region has the DNA TGTGCCAGCAGTGATACTGGGACAGGCCTTTACTACGAGCAGTACTTC.